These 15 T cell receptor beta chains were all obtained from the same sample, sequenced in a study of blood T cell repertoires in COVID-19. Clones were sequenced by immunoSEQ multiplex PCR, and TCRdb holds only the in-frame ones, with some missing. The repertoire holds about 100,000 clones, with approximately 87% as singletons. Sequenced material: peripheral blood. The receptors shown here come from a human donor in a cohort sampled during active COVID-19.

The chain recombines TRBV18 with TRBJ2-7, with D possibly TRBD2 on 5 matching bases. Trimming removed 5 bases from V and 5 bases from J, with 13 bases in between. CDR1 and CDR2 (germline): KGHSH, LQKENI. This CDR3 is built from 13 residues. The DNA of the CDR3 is TGTGCCAGCTCATCCGCTAGCTTCAACGAGCAGTACTTC. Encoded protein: CASSSASFNEQYF.

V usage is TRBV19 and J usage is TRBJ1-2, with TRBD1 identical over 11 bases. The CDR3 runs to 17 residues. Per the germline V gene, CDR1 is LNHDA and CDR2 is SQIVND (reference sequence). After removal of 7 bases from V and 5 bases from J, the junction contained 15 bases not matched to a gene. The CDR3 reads CASKRGQGALQGYGYTF. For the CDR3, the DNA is TGTGCCAGTAAAAGAGGACAGGGGGCTCTCCAGGGTTATGGCTACACCTTC.

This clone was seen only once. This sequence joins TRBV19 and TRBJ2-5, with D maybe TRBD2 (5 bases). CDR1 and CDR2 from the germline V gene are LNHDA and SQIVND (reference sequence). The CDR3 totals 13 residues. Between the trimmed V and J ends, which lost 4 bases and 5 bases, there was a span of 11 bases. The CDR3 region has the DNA TGTGCCAGTAGTAGAGGGATTGGGGAGACCCAGTACTTC. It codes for CASSRGIGETQYF.

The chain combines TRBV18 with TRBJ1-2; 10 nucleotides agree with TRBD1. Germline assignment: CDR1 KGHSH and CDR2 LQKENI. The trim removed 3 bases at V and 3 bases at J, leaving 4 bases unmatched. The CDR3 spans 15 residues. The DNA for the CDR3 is TGTGCCAGCTCACCCCTCGGACAGGGGGACTATGGCTACACCTTC. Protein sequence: CASSPLGQGDYGYTF.

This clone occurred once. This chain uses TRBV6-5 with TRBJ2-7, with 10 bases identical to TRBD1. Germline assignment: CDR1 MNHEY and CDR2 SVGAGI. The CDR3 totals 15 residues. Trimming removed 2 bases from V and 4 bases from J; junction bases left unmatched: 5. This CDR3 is CASSYRDRGRYEQYF. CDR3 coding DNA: TGTGCCAGCAGTTACCGAGACAGGGGGCGATACGAGCAGTACTTC.

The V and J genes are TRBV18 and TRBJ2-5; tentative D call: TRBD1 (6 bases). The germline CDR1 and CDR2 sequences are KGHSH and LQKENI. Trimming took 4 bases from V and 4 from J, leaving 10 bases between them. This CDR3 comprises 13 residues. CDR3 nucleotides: TGTGCCAGCTCACGAGGACAGCGAGAGACCCAGTACTTC. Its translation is CASSRGQRETQYF.

The CDR3, as DNA: TGCAGCGTCCGCTTTGGGCTTAACTATGGCTACACCTTC. It encodes CSVRFGLNYGYTF. J is TRBJ1-2 and V is TRBV29-1; D unresolved. Germline V gene data show CDR1 as SQVTM and CDR2 as ANQGSEA. This CDR3 comprises 13 residues. The V and J ends lost 6 bases and 1 base respectively, with 12 bases between them.

DNA of the CDR3: TGTGCCAGCAGCAAAACAGGGGGCCGGGAGACCCAGTACTTC. Translated, it gives CASSKTGGRETQYF. V and J are TRBV7-2 and TRBJ2-5; 9 bases fit TRBD1. Germline V gene data show CDR1 as SGHTA and CDR2 as FQGNSA. Trimming took 5 bases from V and 5 from J; bases not matched to a gene: 6. This CDR3 is 14 amino acids long.

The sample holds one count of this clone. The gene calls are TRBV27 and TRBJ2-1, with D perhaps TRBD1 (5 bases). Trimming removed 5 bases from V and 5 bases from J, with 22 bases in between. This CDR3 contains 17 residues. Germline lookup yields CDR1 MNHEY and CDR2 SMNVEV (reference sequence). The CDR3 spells CASSRVWGTDFHNEQFF. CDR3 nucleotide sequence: TGTGCCAGCAGTAGGGTCTGGGGCACTGACTTTCACAATGAGCAGTTCTTC.

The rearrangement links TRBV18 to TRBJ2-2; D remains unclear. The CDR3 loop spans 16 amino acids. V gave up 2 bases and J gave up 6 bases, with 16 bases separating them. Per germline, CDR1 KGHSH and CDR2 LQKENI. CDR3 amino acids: CASSPSRIPNSGELFF. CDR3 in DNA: TGTGCCAGCTCACCATCGCGCATTCCCAACTCCGGGGAGCTGTTTTTT.

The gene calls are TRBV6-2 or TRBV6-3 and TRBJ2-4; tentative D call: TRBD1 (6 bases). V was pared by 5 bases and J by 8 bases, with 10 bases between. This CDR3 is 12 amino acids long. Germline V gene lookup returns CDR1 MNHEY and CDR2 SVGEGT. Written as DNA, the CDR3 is TGTGCCAGCAGTCGGGACACTGACATTCAGTACTTC. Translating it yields CASSRDTDIQYF.

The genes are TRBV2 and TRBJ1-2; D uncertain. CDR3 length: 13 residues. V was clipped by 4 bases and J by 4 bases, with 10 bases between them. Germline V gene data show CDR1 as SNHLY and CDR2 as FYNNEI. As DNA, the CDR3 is TGTGCCAGCAGTGTAGAGGGTGTCTATGGCTACACCTTC. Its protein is CASSVEGVYGYTF.

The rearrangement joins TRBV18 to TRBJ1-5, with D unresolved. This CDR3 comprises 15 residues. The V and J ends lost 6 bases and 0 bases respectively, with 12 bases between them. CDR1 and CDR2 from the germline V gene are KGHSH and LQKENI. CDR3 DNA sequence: TGTGCCAGCTCCGCGGACGGGAATAGCAATCAGCCCCAGCATTTT. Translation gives CASSADGNSNQPQHF.

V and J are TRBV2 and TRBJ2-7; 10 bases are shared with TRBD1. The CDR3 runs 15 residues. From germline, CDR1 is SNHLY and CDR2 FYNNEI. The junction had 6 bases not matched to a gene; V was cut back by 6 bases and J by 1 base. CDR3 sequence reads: CASRNRQGASYEQYF. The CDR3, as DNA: TGTGCCAGCAGGAACCGACAGGGGGCATCCTACGAGCAGTACTTC.

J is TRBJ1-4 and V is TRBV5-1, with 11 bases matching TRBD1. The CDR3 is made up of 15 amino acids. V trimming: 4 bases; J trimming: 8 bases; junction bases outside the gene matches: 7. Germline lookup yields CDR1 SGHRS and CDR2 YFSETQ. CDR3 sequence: CASSPDRGPPEKLFF. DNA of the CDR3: TGCGCCAGCAGCCCGGACAGGGGGCCCCCAGAAAAACTGTTTTTT.